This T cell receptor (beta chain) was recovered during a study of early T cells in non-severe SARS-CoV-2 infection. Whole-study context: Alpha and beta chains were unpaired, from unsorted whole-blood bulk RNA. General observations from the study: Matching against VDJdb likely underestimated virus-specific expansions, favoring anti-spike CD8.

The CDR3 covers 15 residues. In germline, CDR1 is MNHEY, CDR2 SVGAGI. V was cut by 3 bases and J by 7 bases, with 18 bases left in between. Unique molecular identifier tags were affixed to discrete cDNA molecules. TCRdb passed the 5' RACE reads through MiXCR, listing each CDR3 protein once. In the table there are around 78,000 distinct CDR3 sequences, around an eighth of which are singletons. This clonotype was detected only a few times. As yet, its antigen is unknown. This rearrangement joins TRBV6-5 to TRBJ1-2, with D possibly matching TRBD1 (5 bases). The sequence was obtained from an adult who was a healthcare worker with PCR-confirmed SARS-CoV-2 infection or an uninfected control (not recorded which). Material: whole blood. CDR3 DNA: TGTGCCAGCAGTTATAGAGATGGAGGGGAGGGTGGCTACACCTTC. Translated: CASSYRDGGEGGYTF.